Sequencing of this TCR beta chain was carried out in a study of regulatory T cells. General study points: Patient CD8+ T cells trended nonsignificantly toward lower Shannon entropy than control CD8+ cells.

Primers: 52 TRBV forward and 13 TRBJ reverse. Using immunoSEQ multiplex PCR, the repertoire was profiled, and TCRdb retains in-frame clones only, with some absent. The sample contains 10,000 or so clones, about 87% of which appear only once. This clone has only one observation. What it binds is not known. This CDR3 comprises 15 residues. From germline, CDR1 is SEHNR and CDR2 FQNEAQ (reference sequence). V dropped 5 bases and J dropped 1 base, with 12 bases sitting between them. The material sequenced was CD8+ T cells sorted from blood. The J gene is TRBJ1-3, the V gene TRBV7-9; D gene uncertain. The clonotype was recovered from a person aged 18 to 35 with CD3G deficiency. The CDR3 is CASSDPDLSGNTIYF. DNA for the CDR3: TGTGCCAGCAGCGACCCCGATTTATCTGGAAACACCATATATTTT.